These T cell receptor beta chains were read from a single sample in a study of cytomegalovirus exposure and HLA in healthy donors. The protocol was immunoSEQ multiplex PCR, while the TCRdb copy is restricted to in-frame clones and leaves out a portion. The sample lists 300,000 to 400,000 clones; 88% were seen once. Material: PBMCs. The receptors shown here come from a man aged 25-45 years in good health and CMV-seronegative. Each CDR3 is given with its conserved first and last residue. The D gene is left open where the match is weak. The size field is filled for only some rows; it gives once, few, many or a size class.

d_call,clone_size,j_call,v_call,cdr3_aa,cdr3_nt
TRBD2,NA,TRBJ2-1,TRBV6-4,CASSDSSRVRGGANEQFF,TGTGCCAGCAGTGACTCGAGTCGGGTGCGCGGGGGGGCCAATGAGCAGTTCTTC
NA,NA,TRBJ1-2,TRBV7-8,CASSLSADSYGYTF,TGTGCCAGCAGCTTATCCGCTGACAGCTATGGCTACACCTTC
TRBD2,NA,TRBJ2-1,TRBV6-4,CASSRLAGGINEQFF,TGTGCCAGCAGTCGACTAGCGGGGGGCATCAATGAGCAGTTCTTC
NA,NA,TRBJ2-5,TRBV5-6,CASSFAGTNRETQYF,TGTGCCAGCAGTTTTGCCGGGACAAACCGAGAGACCCAGTACTTC
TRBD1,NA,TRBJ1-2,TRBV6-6,CASQSTAGGRGGYTF,TGTGCCAGCCAATCAACCGCAGGGGGCAGGGGTGGCTACACCTTC
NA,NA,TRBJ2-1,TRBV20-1,CSARVNNEQFF,TGCAGTGCTAGAGTTAACAATGAGCAGTTCTTC
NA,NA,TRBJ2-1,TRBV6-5,CASSYSDSPNEQFF,TGTGCCAGCAGTTACTCCGACAGCCCTAATGAGCAGTTCTTC
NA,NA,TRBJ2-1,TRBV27,CASSADNEQFF,TGTGCCAGCAGTGCAGACAATGAGCAGTTCTTC
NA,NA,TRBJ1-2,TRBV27,CASSPGADGVRYTF,TGTGCCAGCAGTCCAGGAGCGGACGGGGTCCGGTACACCTTC
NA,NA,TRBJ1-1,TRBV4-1,CASSQEQMGSTEAFF,TGCGCCAGCAGCCAAGAACAGATGGGGAGCACTGAAGCTTTCTTT
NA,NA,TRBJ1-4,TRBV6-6,CASSYGEAGRGEKLFF,TGTGCCAGCAGTTACGGCGAGGCGGGGCGAGGTGAAAAACTGTTTTTT
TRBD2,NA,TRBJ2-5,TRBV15,CATSPRSVAGGPFETQYF,TGTGCCACCAGCCCCAGGTCGGTAGCGGGGGGGCCGTTTGAGACCCAGTACTTC
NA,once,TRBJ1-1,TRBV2,CASSRGSGTEAFF,TGTGCCAGCAGTAGGGGGTCGGGCACTGAAGCTTTCTTT
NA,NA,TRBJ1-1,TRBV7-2,CASSPQGQLNTEAFF,TGTGCCAGCTCCCCCCAAGGACAATTGAACACTGAAGCTTTCTTT
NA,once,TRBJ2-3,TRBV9,CASSVVGGSPDTQYF,TGTGCCAGCAGCGTAGTAGGAGGGAGTCCAGATACGCAGTATTTT
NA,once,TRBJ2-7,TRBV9,CASKGGSGLDEQYF,TGTGCCAGCAAGGGCGGATCAGGGCTCGACGAGCAGTACTTC
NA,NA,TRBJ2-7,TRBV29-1,CSVTRDNYEQYF,TGCAGCGTCACGAGGGACAACTACGAGCAGTACTTC
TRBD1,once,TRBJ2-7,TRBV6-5,CASSSRQGAFYEQYF,TGTGCCAGCAGTTCGCGACAGGGCGCCTTCTACGAGCAGTACTTC
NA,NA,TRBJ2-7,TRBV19,CASRQTGGYEQYF,TGTGCCAGTAGACAGACCGGGGGCTACGAGCAGTACTTC
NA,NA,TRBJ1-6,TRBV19,CASSIEGGTVASPLHF,TGTGCCAGTAGTATAGAGGGGGGGACGGTTGCATCACCCCTCCACTTT
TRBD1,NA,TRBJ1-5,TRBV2,CASQADRAYQPQHF,TGTGCCAGCCAGGCGGACAGGGCCTATCAGCCCCAGCATTTT
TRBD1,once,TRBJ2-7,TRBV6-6,CASSYSGQWIYEQYF,TGTGCCAGCAGTTACTCGGGACAGTGGATCTACGAGCAGTACTTC
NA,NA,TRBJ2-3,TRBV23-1,CASEVRETGSTDTQYF,TGCGCCAGTGAAGTTAGAGAGACAGGTAGCACAGATACGCAGTATTTT
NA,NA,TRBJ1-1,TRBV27,CASRGLVTFF,TGTGCCAGCAGGGGGCTTGTAACTTTCTTT
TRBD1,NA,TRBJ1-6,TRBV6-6,CASSTTSRGLNSPLHF,TGTGCCAGCAGTACCACCAGCAGGGGGCTAAATTCACCCCTCCACTTT
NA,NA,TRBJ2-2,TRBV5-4,CASSGTPKGNGELFF,TGTGCCAGCAGCGGGACTCCGAAGGGAAACGGGGAGCTGTTTTTT
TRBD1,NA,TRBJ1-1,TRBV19,CASSPGQGRTRTEAFF,TGTGCCAGTAGCCCCGGACAGGGTCGGACGAGAACTGAAGCTTTCTTT
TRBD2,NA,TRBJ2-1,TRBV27,CASSWTSQSYNEQFF,TGTGCCAGCAGCTGGACTAGCCAATCCTACAATGAGCAGTTCTTC
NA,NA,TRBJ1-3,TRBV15,CATSRGESLDTIYF,TGTGCCACCAGCCGGGGGGAATCTCTAGACACCATATATTTT
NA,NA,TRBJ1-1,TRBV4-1,CASSPAGRHMNTEAFF,TGCGCCAGCAGCCCCGCGGGACGTCATATGAACACTGAAGCTTTCTTT
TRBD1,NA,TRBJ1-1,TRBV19,CASSIDRERTEAFF,TGTGCCAGTAGTATCGACAGGGAGCGAACTGAAGCTTTCTTT
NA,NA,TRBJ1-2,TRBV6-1,CASRTEYGYTF,TGTGCCAGCAGGACAGAGTATGGCTACACCTTC
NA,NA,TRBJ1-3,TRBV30,CAWSPFQGYSDSGNTIYF,TGTGCCTGGAGCCCCTTCCAAGGCTACAGTGACTCTGGAAACACCATATATTTT
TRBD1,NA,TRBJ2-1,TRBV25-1,CASSDRGRGGEQFF,TGTGCCAGCAGTGACAGGGGGCGCGGTGGTGAGCAGTTCTTC
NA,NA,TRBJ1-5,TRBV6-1,CASSVTEYSNQPQHF,TGTGCCAGCAGTGTGACAGAGTATAGCAATCAGCCCCAGCATTTT
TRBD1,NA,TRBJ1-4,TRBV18,CASSPSSTGREKLFF,TGTGCCAGCTCTCCATCGTCGACAGGGAGGGAAAAACTGTTTTTT
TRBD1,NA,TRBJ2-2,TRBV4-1,CASSQEDREGELFF,TGCGCCAGCAGCCAAGAGGACAGGGAAGGGGAGCTGTTTTTT
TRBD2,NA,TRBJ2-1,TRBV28,CASRLAGGQGEQFF,TGTGCCAGCAGACTAGCGGGGGGCCAGGGTGAGCAGTTCTTC
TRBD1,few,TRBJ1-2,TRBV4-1,CASSQMTGVPYGYTF,TGCGCCAGCAGCCAGATGACAGGGGTCCCCTATGGCTACACCTTC
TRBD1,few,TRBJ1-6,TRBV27,CASSPRDRANSPLHF,TGTGCCAGCAGTCCGAGGGACAGGGCTAATTCACCCCTCCACTTT
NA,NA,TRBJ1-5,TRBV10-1,CASLQQPQHF,TGCGCCAGCTTACAGCAGCCCCAGCATTTT
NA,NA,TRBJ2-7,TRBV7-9,CASSSVTTGYEQYF,TGTGCCAGCAGCTCCGTAACCACAGGGTACGAGCAGTACTTC
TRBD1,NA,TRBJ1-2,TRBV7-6,CASSALLGQGLDGYTF,TGTGCCAGCAGCGCATTATTGGGACAGGGGCTCGATGGCTACACCTTC
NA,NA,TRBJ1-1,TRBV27,CASRGWGNTEAFF,TGTGCCAGCAGAGGGTGGGGCAACACTGAAGCTTTCTTT
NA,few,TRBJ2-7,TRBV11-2,CASSLDRGYEQYF,TGTGCCAGCAGCTTAGATCGAGGCTACGAGCAGTACTTC
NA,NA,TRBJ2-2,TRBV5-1,CASSLRTVPLNTGELFF,TGCGCCAGCAGCTTGCGGACAGTCCCCCTGAACACCGGGGAGCTGTTTTTT
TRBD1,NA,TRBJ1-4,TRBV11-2,CASSLARDRVYEKLFF,TGTGCCAGCAGCTTAGCCCGGGACAGGGTTTACGAAAAACTGTTTTTT